The rows below give T cell receptor beta chains drawn from one sample of a study of blood T cell repertoires in COVID-19. Only in-frame clones appear in the TCRdb table, and some are missing; sequencing was by immunoSEQ multiplex PCR. The sample lists more than 95,000 clones, roughly 80% seen once, with about 2.2% in the top ten. Material for sequencing was peripheral blood. The receptor source for this set is a man aged 25 to 40 with acute or convalescent COVID-19. CDR3s include the opening cysteine and the closing phenylalanine or tryptophan. The D gene is left open where the match is weak. Some rows have no size entry. The others give once, few or many, or a class for an expanded clone.

J	D	size	V	CDR3	DNA
TRBJ1-2	NA	once	TRBV21-1	CASSSTWDRNYGYTF	TGTGCCAGCAGCAGCACCTGGGACAGGAACTATGGCTACACCTTC
TRBJ1-4	NA	NA	TRBV27	CASKRSLGGGEKLFF	TGTGCCAGCAAACGAAGTCTGGGAGGAGGGGAAAAACTGTTTTTT
TRBJ1-1	NA	once	TRBV2	CASSEADRSSSGAFF	TGTGCCAGCAGTGAAGCGGACAGATCCTCTTCGGGAGCTTTCTTT
TRBJ2-2	TRBD2	few	TRBV7-8	CASSWYSGGGGELFF	TGTGCCAGCAGCTGGTATAGCGGGGGCGGCGGGGAGCTGTTTTTT
TRBJ2-1	TRBD2	NA	TRBV15	CATSGPSGQYNEQFF	TGTGCCACCAGCGGCCCTAGCGGGCAATACAATGAGCAGTTCTTC
TRBJ1-1	TRBD1	NA	TRBV5-1	CASNPSGGNTEAFF	TGCGCCAGCAACCCGTCAGGGGGTAACACTGAAGCTTTCTTT
TRBJ2-5	NA	NA	TRBV7-6	CASSLLGAAQETQYF	TGTGCCAGCAGTTTACTAGGTGCGGCCCAAGAGACCCAGTACTTC
TRBJ2-3	TRBD2	NA	TRBV10-3	CAISGLAGGRRSTDPTDTQYF	TGTGCCATCAGCGGACTAGCGGGAGGGCGGCGTAGTACCGACCCCACAGATACGCAGTATTTT
TRBJ2-3	TRBD2	NA	TRBV6-2/TRBV6-3	CASSYPGLAGGISSTDTQYF	TGTGCCAGCAGTTACCCTGGACTAGCGGGGGGGATCTCTAGCACAGATACGCAGTATTTT
TRBJ1-5	NA	NA	TRBV19	CASRLPTGGNQPQHF	TGTGCCAGTAGACTTCCGACAGGAGGCAATCAGCCCCAGCATTTT
TRBJ2-1	TRBD1	NA	TRBV18	CASSPPTGGPYNEQFF	TGTGCCAGCTCACCACCTACAGGGGGGCCCTACAATGAGCAGTTCTTC
TRBJ2-1	TRBD2	NA	TRBV19	CASSIGTRYNEQFF	TGTGCCAGTAGTATAGGGACTAGGTACAATGAGCAGTTCTTC
TRBJ1-1	NA	NA	TRBV29-1	CSGQMNTEAFF	TGCAGTGGACAGATGAACACTGAAGCTTTCTTT
TRBJ1-2	NA	NA	TRBV29-1	CSVGRGISNYGYTF	TGCAGCGTTGGTCGGGGTATATCTAACTATGGCTACACCTTC
TRBJ1-2	NA	NA	TRBV6-5	CASNLAGESYYGYTF	TGTGCCAGCAATCTCGCAGGGGAATCCTATTATGGCTACACCTTC
TRBJ2-2	NA	NA	TRBV27	CASSFGTGELFF	TGTGCCAGCAGTTTCGGGACCGGGGAGCTGTTTTTT
TRBJ2-5	TRBD2	NA	TRBV3-1/TRBV3-2	CASSQALAGFQETQYF	TGTGCCAGCAGCCAAGCTCTAGCGGGCTTCCAAGAGACCCAGTACTTC
TRBJ2-3	NA	NA	TRBV9	CASSVMGSTDTQYF	TGTGCCAGCAGCGTCATGGGCAGCACAGATACGCAGTATTTT